These T cell receptor beta chains were read from a single sample in a study of T cells in localized non-small cell lung cancer. Some clones are missing from TCRdb's copy, which holds only in-frame ones; the method was immunoSEQ multiplex PCR. This sample has fewer than 4,500 clones, with approximately 21% found just once. This specimen consisted of lung tumor tissue, obtained before any cancer treatment. The receptor set was obtained from a female donor older than 55 with stage II lung adenocarcinoma. Each CDR3 is given with its conserved first and last residue.

j_call v_call cdr3_aa
TRBJ2-2 TRBV30 CAWSRGQGFTGELFF
TRBJ2-1 TRBV11-3 CASSLLGGNNEQFF
TRBJ2-7 TRBV7-8 CASSLDPTRGQYF
TRBJ2-1 TRBV6-8 CASKLSGSSYNEQFF
TRBJ2-4 TRBV4-1 CASSQEKGAGWDIQYF
TRBJ1-2 TRBV28 CASSSIRLEGRIYGYTF
TRBJ1-1 TRBV5-1 CASSLLVSNTEAFF
TRBJ1-5 TRBV11-3 CASSPGQDRQPQHF
TRBJ1-1 TRBV25-1 CASSESQVGGNTEAFF
TRBJ2-1 TRBV6-8 CASSLRITGGTGKGNEQFF
TRBJ1-4 TRBV6-8 CASRPGGTGEEKLFF
TRBJ2-1 TRBV16 CASSQSAGSGDEQFF
TRBJ2-7 TRBV28 CASSHDRVAPHEQYF
TRBJ1-2 TRBV6-8 CASSQDGFYGYTF
TRBJ2-7 TRBV9 CASSGQEAPEQYF
TRBJ1-5 TRBV15 CATSRVQSQGNQHF
TRBJ2-1 TRBV29-1 CSVDGLAGGLEQFF
TRBJ1-2 TRBV25-1 CASSEGGSGYTF
TRBJ2-1 TRBV6-8 CASSATPTDYNEQFF
TRBJ1-1 TRBV11-3 CASSLGGESTEAFF
TRBJ1-1 TRBV18 CASSPGRSAEAFF
TRBJ2-3 TRBV19 CASSTGLPADTQYF
TRBJ2-2 TRBV18 CASSQTGKNTGELFF
TRBJ2-3 TRBV19 CASSIAMGDTQYF
TRBJ2-7 TRBV9 CASSPQGAYEQYF
TRBJ1-6 TRBV28 CASSFWVQNSPLHF
TRBJ2-7 TRBV28 CASSSRGRTSYEQYF
TRBJ2-1 TRBV28 CASSRGQNEQFF
TRBJ2-2 TRBV15 CATSRVGGVTGELFF
TRBJ1-5 TRBV28 CAGKTPGNQPQHF
TRBJ2-4 TRBV11-3 CASSPKERRNIQYF
TRBJ1-2 TRBV6-8 CASSYLTGTVRRNYGYTF
TRBJ2-3 TRBV19 CASRSLGAGRGTDTQYF
TRBJ1-1 TRBV6-8 CASSWTTRTEAFF
TRBJ2-5 TRBV29-1 CSGRGGQETQYF
TRBJ1-1 TRBV4-1 CASSQAQEVHTEAFF
TRBJ2-3 TRBV9 CASSPPRDTQYF
TRBJ2-7 TRBV14 CASSQNAWEQYF
TRBJ2-2 TRBV9 CASSPSSGLGTGELFF
TRBJ2-1 TRBV18 CASSPDPASASSYNEQFF
TRBJ2-7 TRBV28 CASSAGHSYEQYF
TRBJ1-4 TRBV6-8 CASSSRVGEKLFF
TRBJ2-7 TRBV13 CASSLVVRDPAEQYF
TRBJ1-1 TRBV11-3 CASSLLSVNTEAFF
TRBJ2-3 TRBV11-3 CASSLVIGGRADTQYF
TRBJ1-3 TRBV9 CASSVIEGANSGNTIYF
TRBJ2-5 TRBV10-2 CASSAGDYQETQYF
TRBJ2-7 TRBV11-3 CASSPTGLANEQYF
TRBJ2-7 TRBV11-3 CASSPDRGSYEQYF
TRBJ1-1 TRBV12-5 CASKLNGAAEAFF
TRBJ2-5 TRBV9 CASSPPRATQETQYF
TRBJ2-7 TRBV11-3 CASSPWDRVNEQYF
TRBJ2-2 TRBV18 CASSARTGENTGELFF